This T cell receptor beta chain appears in the sequencing data of a study of shared clonotypes between healthy human individuals (dated by TCRdb to about 2020). With respect to the entire study: The cohort comprised a couple of women and three men aged 18 to 49 years. To estimate repertoire size and how much clonotype sharing occurs between individuals, the study deeply sequenced the blood TCR repertoires of five healthy adults. Between about 0.9 and 8.9 billion PBMCs per donor were obtained by leukapheresis. For each donor, CD4 naive and CD4 memory were each run on three plates, CD8 naive on two plates, and CD8 memory on one plate. Libraries were prepared and TCR repertoires were sequenced by different laboratories using diverse techniques, in order to increase sequencing depth and limit assay-specific biases.

Worth noting for this clone: No antigen is known for it. No qualities accompany the bases; no much larger clone lies one base away.

TCR CDR3 regions were amplified from genomic DNA by multiplex PCR using the deep immunoSEQ assay. Genomic DNA extracted from each cell subset was distributed evenly over all wells of several immunoSEQ 96-well plates, and each plate served as one replicate. Each replicate PCR for sorted subsets received roughly 200 ng genomic DNA, equal to roughly 33,000 T cell genomes. Purified libraries were quantified with a Qubit 3.0 fluorometer, sized on a Bioanalyzer 2100, and re-quantified with the KAPA Library Quantification kit. Every immunoSEQ 96-well plate was sequenced on a dedicated single-read 150-cycle Illumina NextSeq 550 flow cell. The authors' analysis ran thus. The immunoSEQ output contained only junctional sequences without quality scores, so filtering could not match that applied to full-length reads. Sequences were annotated with PyIR, a Python wrapper for IgBLAST v1.9, and V/J genes and CDR3 were assigned using IMGT germline references. Any read was removed if the V/J assignment was weak (E-value above 1e-6), the CDR3 was missing, or the read contained stop codons, out-of-frame junctions, or ambiguous translated residues. V3J clonotypes were defined as sequences sharing the same inferred V gene, J gene, and CDR3 amino acid sequence. Percentage overlap between repertoires was calculated by dividing the number of shared unique clonotypes by the size of the smaller repertoire. Richness of each repertoire was evaluated using RTK rarefaction, the Chao1 estimator, and Recon v2.1 estimates of unobserved clonotypes. For all TCRbeta clonotypes obtained by the gDNA method from a few donors, generation probabilities were computed with OLGA. In TCRdb, the immuneACCESS table is reduced to in-frame sequences with V and J assigned. These tables do not hold every clone; where another copy was compared, an unresolved V gene accounts for under half, and the others remain unexplained. The V and J calls and clone size are taken from that table; D and trimming were inferred from the DNA. The sample has 1.6 million or so clones on record, approximately 97% of them singletons. The ten top clones hold about 1% of the sample.

Trimming removed 3 bases from V and 5 bases from J, leaving 10 bases between the germline ends. Its CDR3 holds 14 amino acids, cysteine through phenylalanine. The CDR3 DNA has 42 bases and is translated from base 1. The germline V gene gives CDR1 as MNHNS and CDR2 as SASEGT. Paper-wide results and their limitations: Across four donors, around 5% of naive CD4, more than 3% of naive CD8, around 2.5% of memory CD4, and 0.4% of memory CD8 clonotypes were shared. Only blood was sampled, and tissue TCR repertoires likely differ from those in blood. Because the study included a small number of donors, the genetic and exposure-history diversity represented was limited. Even with the large sequencing depth, rarefaction of the sorted-subset datasets indicated that sequencing was incomplete. Clonotypes shared by all four sorted-subset donors showed higher generation probabilities than non-shared clonotypes. Based on pairwise subsampling, the degree of clonotype sharing among donors was expected to be affected by sequencing depth. Estimated clonotype richness was generally larger for naive than for memory subsets.

Healthy HIV-negative adults with no recently reported acute infections or vaccinations were included as donors. Every donor was a Caucasian adult living in Nashville, Tennessee, USA. Magnetic negative selection was used to enrich CD4+ T cells, after which naive cells were positively selected on CD45RA and the negative fraction became the memory subset. After blood collection by leukapheresis, PBMCs were isolated using Ficoll-Histopaque density gradient centrifugation and then cryopreserved in the vapor phase of liquid nitrogen. Purity and quantity of every magnetically sorted T cell population were checked by analytical flow cytometry. From each sorted fraction, genomic DNA was isolated and quantified by UV absorbance on a Nanodrop 2000c.

The rearrangement joined TRBV6-1 to TRBJ2-2; matching of 6 bases hints at TRBD2 as the D gene. Sequencing was done on a sample of naive CD4+ T cells sorted from blood. Interpreted using the paper, the cell subset or site label stands for: CD45RA+ positively selected. The TCR sequence derives from a man aged 25 to 45 in good health. CDR3 loop: CASSEAGRTGELFF. The nucleotides are TGTGCCAGCAGTGAGGCGGGGAGAACCGGGGAGCTGTTTTTT.